This T cell receptor beta chain is drawn from a study of shared clonotypes between healthy human individuals. Germline assignment: CDR1 MNHEY and CDR2 SMNVEV (reference sequence). This CDR3 spans 16 amino acids. V dropped 6 bases and J dropped 3; count of bases not matched to a gene: 11. Notes on the study in general: Among several donors, approximately 5% of naive CD4 clonotypes were found in common.

Assay used: immunoSEQ multiplex PCR; TCRdb lists only in-frame clones, some missing. The sample contains fewer than 1.4 million clones, 75% to 80% of which appear only once. There are a few counts of this clone. Its antigen is not identified. The receptor's source is a young man in good health. Some clones in this sample may be carry-over from other donors' samples. What was sequenced was memory CD4+ T cells from PBMCs. Subset denoted: CD45RA-negative fraction. The gene calls are TRBV27 and TRBJ2-3; TRBD2 aligns across 8 bases. Here the CDR3 DNA reads TGTGCCAGCAGATCCAGCGGGAGATGGGGAACAGATACGCAGTATTTT. Amino acids: CASRSSGRWGTDTQYF.